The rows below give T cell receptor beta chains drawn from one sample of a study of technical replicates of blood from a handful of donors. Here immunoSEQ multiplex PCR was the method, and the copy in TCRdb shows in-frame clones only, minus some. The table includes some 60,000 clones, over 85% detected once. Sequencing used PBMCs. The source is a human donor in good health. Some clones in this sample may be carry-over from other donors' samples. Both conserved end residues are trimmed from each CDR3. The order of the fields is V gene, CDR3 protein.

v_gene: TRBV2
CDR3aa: ASSGGTGRLAGVDTSTDTQY

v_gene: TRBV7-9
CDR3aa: ASSLDSGGYQETQY

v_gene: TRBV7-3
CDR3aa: ASSTANTEAF

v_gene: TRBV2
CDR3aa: ATTRQGASTEAF

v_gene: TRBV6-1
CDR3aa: ASSEALFRGGPYEQY

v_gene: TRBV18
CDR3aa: ASSPRAGGNEQF

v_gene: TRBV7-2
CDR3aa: ASSLGQVQETQY

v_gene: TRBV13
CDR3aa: ASSSRTSGNNEQF

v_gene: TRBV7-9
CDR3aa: ASSFLPGQGAWELF

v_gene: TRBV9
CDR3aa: ASSISGEGGSPLH

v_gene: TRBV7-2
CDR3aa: ASSFGQNYGYT

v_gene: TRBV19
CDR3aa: ASSIQGLYGYT

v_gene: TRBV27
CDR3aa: ASSLQGQGLEQY

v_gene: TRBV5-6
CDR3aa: ASSLGQVNTGELF

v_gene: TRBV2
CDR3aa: ASSESGTANTEAF

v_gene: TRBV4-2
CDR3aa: ASSQAVAGQYEQY

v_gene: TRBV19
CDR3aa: ASSPRTSGRGETQY

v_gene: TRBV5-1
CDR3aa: ASSLADRGTEAF

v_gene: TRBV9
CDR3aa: ASSTQATGAYGYT

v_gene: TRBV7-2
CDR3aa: ASSLRTGSASGTHEQY

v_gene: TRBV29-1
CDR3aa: SASLAENIQY

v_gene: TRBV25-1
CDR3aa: ASSEFQGAAYGYT

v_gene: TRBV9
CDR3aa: ASSPERLRGTGVEQY

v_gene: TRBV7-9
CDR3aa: ASSSGTASYEQY

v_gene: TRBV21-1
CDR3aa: ASSNPQGESSGELF

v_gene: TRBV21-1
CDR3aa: ASSKAPLVYEQY

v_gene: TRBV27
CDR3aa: ASSFRTGDQPQH

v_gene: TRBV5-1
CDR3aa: ASSMGRAGEAEQY

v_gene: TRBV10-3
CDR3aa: AIGSMASGTLDTGELF

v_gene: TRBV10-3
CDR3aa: AINPGLGRDTQY

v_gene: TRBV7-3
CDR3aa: ASSLARASTEAF

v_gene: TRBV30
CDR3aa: AWTSSGRTSYNEQF

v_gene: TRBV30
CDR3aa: AWSDGNQPQH

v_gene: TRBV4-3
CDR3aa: ASSQDLWAENSPLH

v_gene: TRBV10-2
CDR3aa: ASSEAGLADTQY

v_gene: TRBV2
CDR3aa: ASSPLVRGSTEAF

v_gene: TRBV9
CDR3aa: ASSPNPNTEAF

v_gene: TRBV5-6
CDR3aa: ASSLAGTGSSPLH

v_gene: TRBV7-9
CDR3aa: ASSLGDRGLSPLH

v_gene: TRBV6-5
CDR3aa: ASSYGGGQY

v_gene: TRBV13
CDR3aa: ASSLRFFLGYGYT

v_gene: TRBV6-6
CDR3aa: ASSPGTANYGYT

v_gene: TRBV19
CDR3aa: ASSSGGAETQY

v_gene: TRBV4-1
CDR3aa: ASSQDPSPID

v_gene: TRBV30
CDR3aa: AWRELAGLSGANVLT

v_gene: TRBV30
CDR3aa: AWSVLAGAETQY

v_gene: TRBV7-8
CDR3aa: ASSFDRGAEAF

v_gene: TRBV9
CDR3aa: ASSVEASGGYEQY

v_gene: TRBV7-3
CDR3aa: ASSLGDGAYEQY

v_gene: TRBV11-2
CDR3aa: ASSTGTANYNEQF

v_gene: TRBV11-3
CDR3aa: ASSSAGGSPLH

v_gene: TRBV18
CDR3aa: ASSPLSNEQF

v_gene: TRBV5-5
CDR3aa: ASSPRAGASTEAF

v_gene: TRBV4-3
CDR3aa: ASSQDVGAGNQETQY